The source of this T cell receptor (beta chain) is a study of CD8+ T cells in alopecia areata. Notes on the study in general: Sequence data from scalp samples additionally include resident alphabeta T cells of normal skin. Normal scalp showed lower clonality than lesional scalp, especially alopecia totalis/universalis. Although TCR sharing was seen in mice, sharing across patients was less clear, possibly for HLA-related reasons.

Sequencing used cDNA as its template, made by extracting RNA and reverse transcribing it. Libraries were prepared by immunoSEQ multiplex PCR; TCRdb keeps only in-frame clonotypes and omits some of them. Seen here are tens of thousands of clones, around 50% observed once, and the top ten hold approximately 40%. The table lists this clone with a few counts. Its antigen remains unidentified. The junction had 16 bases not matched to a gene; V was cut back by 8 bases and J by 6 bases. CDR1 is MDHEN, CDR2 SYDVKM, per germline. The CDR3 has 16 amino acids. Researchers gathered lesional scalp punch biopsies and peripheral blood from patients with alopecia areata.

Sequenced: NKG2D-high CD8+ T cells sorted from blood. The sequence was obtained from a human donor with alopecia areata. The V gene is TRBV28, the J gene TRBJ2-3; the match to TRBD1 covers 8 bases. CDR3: CASFPQGTGPDDTQYF. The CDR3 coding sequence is TGTGCCAGCTTCCCTCAAGGGACAGGCCCCGACGATACGCAGTATTTT. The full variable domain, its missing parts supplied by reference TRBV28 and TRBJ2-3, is DVKVTQSSRYLVKRTGEKVFLECVQDMDHENMFWYRQDPGLGLRLIYFSYDVKMKEKGDIPEGYSVSREKKERFSLILESASTNQTSMYLCASFPQGTGPDDTQYFGPGTRLTVL.